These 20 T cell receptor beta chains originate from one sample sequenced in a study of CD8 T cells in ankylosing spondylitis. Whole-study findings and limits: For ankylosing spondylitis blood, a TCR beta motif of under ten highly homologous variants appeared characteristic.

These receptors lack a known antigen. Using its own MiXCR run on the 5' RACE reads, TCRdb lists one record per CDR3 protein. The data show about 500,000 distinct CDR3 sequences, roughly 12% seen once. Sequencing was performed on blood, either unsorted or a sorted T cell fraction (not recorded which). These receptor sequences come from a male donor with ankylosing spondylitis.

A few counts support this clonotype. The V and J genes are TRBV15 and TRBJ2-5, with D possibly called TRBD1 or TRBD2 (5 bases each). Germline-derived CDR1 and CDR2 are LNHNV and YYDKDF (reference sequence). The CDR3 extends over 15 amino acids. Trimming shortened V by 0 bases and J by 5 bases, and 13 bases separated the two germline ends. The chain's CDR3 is CATSRDRKWDETQYF. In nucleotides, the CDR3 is TGTGCCACCAGCAGAGATCGGAAATGGGACGAGACCCAGTACTTC.

CDR3 in DNA: TGTGCCACAGGACAGGGCGATACGCAGTATTTT. Protein sequence: CATGQGDTQYF. The rearrangement uses TRBV24-1 and TRBJ2-3, with 8 nucleotides matching TRBD1. The CDR3 extends over 11 amino acids. Germline-derived CDR1 and CDR2 are KGHDR and SFDVKD. J was trimmed by 6 bases and V by 10 bases; bases with no gene match: 2.

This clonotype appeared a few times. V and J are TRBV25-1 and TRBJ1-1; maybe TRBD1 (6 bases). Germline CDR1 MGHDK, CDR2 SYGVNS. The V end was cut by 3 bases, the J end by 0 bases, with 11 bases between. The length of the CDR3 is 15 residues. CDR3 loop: CASSDPGAMNTEAFF. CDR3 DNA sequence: TGTGCCAGCAGTGACCCGGGGGCCATGAACACTGAAGCTTTCTTT.

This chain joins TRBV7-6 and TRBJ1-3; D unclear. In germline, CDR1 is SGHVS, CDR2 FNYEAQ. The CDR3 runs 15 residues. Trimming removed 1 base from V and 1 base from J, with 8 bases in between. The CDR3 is CASSLVSGSGNTIYF. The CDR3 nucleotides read TGTGCCAGCAGCTTAGTCTCCGGATCTGGAAACACCATATATTTT.

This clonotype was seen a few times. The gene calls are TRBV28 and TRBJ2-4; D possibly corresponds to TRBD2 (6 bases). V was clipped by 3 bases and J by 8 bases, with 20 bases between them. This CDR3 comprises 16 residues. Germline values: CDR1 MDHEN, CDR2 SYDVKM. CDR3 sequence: CASSLLTGREWDIQYF. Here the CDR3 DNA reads TGTGCCAGCAGTTTGCTAACAGGTCGGGAGTGGGACATTCAGTACTTC.

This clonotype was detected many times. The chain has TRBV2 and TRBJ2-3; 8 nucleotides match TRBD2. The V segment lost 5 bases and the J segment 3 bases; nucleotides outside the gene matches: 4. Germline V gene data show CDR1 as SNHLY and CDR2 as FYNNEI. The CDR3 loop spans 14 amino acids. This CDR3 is CASSTGTRTDTQYF. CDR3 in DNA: TGTGCCAGCAGTACCGGGACTAGAACAGATACGCAGTATTTT.

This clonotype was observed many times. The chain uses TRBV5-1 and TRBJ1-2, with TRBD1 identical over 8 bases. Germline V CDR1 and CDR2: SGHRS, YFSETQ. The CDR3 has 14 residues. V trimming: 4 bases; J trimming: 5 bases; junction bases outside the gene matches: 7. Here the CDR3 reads CASSTRTGQYGYTF. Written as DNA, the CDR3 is TGCGCCAGCAGCACTCGGACAGGGCAATATGGCTACACCTTC.

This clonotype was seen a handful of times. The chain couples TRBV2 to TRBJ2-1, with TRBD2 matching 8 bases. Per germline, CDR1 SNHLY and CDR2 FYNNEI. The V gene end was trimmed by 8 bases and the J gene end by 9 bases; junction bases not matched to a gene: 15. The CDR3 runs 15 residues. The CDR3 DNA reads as TGTGCCAGCCCTCTGGGCAGCGGGAGAAGGGGTGAGCAGTTCTTC. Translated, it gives CASPLGSGRRGEQFF.

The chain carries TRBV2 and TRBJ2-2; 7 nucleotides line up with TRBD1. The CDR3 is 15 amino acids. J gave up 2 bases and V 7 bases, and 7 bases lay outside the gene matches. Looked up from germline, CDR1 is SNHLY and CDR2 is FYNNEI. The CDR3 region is CASKNRDSNTGELFF. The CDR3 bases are TGTGCCAGCAAGAACCGGGACAGCAACACCGGGGAGCTGTTTTTT.

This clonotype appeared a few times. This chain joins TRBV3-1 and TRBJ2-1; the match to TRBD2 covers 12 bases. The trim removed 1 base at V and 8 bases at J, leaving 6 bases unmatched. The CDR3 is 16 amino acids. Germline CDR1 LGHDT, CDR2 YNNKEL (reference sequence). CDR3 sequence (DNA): TGTGCCAGCAGCCAAGGGCGGACTAGCGGGACAGATGAGCAGTTCTTC. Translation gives CASSQGRTSGTDEQFF.

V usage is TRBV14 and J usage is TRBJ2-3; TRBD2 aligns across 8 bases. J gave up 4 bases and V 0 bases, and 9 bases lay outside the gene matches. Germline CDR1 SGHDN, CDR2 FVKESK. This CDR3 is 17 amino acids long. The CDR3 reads CASSQDRGGLRADTQYF. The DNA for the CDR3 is TGTGCCAGCAGCCAAGATCGGGGGGGACTCCGCGCAGATACGCAGTATTTT.

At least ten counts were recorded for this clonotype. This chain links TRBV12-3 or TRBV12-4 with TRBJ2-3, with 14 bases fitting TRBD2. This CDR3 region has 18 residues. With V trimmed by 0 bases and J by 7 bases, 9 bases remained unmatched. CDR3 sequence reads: CASSLALRLAGGRHTQYF. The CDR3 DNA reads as TGTGCCAGCAGTTTAGCGCTGAGACTAGCGGGAGGGCGCCATACGCAGTATTTT.

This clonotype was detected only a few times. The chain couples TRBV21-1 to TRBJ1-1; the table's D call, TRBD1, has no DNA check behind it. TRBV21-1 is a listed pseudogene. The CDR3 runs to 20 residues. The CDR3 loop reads CASSYTTRQARRPMNTEAFF. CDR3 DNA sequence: TGTGCCAGCAGCTACACGACCAGACAGGCCAGACGACCCATGAACACTGAAGCTTTCTTT.

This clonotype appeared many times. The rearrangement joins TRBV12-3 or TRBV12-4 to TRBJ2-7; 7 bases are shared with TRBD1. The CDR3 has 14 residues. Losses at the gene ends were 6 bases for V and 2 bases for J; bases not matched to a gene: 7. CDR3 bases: TGTGCCAGCAGCTGGGACAGATCTACCTACGAGCAGTACTTC. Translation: CASSWDRSTYEQYF.

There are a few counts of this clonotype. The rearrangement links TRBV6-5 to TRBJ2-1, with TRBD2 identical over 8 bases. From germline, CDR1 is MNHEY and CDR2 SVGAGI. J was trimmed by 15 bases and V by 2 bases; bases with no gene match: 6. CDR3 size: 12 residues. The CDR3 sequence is CASSYIRTSWFF. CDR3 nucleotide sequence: TGTGCCAGCAGTTACATCCGGACTAGCTGGTTCTTC.

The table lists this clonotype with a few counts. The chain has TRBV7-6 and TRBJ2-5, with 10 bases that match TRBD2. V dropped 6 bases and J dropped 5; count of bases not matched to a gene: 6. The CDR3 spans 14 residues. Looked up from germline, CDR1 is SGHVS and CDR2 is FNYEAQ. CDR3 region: CASSSGTSEETQYF. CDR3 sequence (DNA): TGTGCCAGCAGTTCCGGGACTAGCGAGGAGACCCAGTACTTC.

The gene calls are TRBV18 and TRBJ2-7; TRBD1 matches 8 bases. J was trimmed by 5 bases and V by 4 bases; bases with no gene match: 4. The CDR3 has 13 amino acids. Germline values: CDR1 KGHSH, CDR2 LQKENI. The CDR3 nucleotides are TGTGCCAGCTCACTCGACAGGGGCAACGAGCAGTACGTC. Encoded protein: CASSLDRGNEQYV.

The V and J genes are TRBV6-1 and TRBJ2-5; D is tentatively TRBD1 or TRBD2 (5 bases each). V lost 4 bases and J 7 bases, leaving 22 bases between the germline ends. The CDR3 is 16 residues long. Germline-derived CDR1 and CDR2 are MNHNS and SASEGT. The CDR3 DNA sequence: TGTGCCAGCAGTGGAGAGGCAGGGACGGGCCGAGGGACCCAGTACTTC. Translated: CASSGEAGTGRGTQYF.

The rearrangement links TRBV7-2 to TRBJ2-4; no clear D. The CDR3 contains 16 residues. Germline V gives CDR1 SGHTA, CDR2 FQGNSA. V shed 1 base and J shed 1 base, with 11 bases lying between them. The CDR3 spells CASSLVWDAAKNIQYF. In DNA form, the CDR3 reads TGTGCCAGCAGCTTAGTTTGGGATGCGGCCAAAAACATTCAGTACTTC.

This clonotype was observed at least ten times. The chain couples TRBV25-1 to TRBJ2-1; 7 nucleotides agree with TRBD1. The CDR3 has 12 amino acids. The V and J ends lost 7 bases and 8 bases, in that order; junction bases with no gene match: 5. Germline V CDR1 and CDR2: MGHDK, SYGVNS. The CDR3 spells CASIRQGDEQFF. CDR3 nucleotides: TGTGCCAGCATAAGACAGGGTGATGAGCAGTTCTTC.